Listed below are T cell receptor beta chains from one sample, sequenced in a study of identifying expanded T cells in peripheral blood. Assay: immunoSEQ multiplex PCR; the TCRdb copy retains only in-frame clones and omits some. Of about 78,000 clones in the sample, around four fifths were seen once. Sequenced: blood. These receptors all come from a person aged 18 to 70 in good health. The CDR3 runs from the conserved cysteine through the conserved F or W. A D gene is named only where the DNA matches it firmly. The size entry is marked missing in some rows and otherwise reads once, few, many or a size class.

d_gene: TRBD1; abundance: NA; v_gene: TRBV11-3; j_gene: TRBJ2-2; CDR3nt: TGTGCCAGCAGCTTAGGGACAGGCCGCGGGGAGCTGTTTTTT; CDR3aa: CASSLGTGRGELFF
d_gene: TRBD2; abundance: NA; v_gene: TRBV4-2; j_gene: TRBJ2-3; CDR3nt: TGTGCCAGCAGCCAGGCCCTGGGCGGGAGTACGACAGATACGCAGTATTTT; CDR3aa: CASSQALGGSTTDTQYF
d_gene: TRBD2; abundance: NA; v_gene: TRBV29-1; j_gene: TRBJ2-5; CDR3nt: TGCAGCGTAGATGGACTAGCGGGATGGGAGACCCAGTACTTC; CDR3aa: CSVDGLAGWETQYF
d_gene: NA; abundance: once; v_gene: TRBV7-9; j_gene: TRBJ2-7; CDR3nt: TGTGCCAGCAGCTTTCGGACAGAGCTATACGAGCAGTACTTC; CDR3aa: CASSFRTELYEQYF
d_gene: NA; abundance: NA; v_gene: TRBV7-2; j_gene: TRBJ2-1; CDR3nt: TGTGCCAGCGGGAGGAGCTCCTACAATGAGCAGTTCTTC; CDR3aa: CASGRSSYNEQFF
d_gene: NA; abundance: NA; v_gene: TRBV28; j_gene: TRBJ1-2; CDR3nt: TGTGCCAGCAGTTCCGCGGACAGCTCATATGGCTACACCTTC; CDR3aa: CASSSADSSYGYTF
d_gene: TRBD1; abundance: NA; v_gene: TRBV28; j_gene: TRBJ2-7; CDR3nt: TGTGCCAGCAGCTCTAGGGACAGGGGCATCTACGAGCAGTACTTC; CDR3aa: CASSSRDRGIYEQYF
d_gene: TRBD2; abundance: NA; v_gene: TRBV7-6; j_gene: TRBJ2-7; CDR3nt: TGTGCCAGCAGCTTAGCCCCTAGCGGGAGCTACGAGCAGTACTTC; CDR3aa: CASSLAPSGSYEQYF
d_gene: NA; abundance: NA; v_gene: TRBV27; j_gene: TRBJ1-1; CDR3nt: TGTGCCAGCAGTTTATCGGGCTTGGGCACTGAAGCTTTCTTT; CDR3aa: CASSLSGLGTEAFF
d_gene: TRBD1; abundance: NA; v_gene: TRBV5-6; j_gene: TRBJ1-3; CDR3nt: TGTGCCAGCAGCACACCGGGACAGGGGGCTGGAAACACCATATATTTT; CDR3aa: CASSTPGQGAGNTIYF
d_gene: TRBD1; abundance: NA; v_gene: TRBV15; j_gene: TRBJ2-7; CDR3nt: TGTGCCACCAGCGCCGGGACAGTAGACTACGAGCAGTACTTC; CDR3aa: CATSAGTVDYEQYF
d_gene: NA; abundance: NA; v_gene: TRBV13; j_gene: TRBJ1-3; CDR3nt: TGTGCCAGCAGAAGGGCCCCGGGGGACACCATATATTTT; CDR3aa: CASRRAPGDTIYF
d_gene: TRBD1; abundance: NA; v_gene: TRBV6-1; j_gene: TRBJ1-1; CDR3nt: TGTGCCAGCCGAGGGACAGGGTTCTCAGTGGCTGAAGCTTTCTTT; CDR3aa: CASRGTGFSVAEAFF
d_gene: NA; abundance: NA; v_gene: TRBV15; j_gene: TRBJ2-2; CDR3nt: TGTGCCACCAGCAGAGATCTAGCGATGAACACCGGGGAGCTGTTTTTT; CDR3aa: CATSRDLAMNTGELFF
d_gene: TRBD2; abundance: NA; v_gene: TRBV6-1; j_gene: TRBJ2-1; CDR3nt: TGTGCCAGCGACGGGGGGGAGCCGGGGAATGAGCAGTTCTTC; CDR3aa: CASDGGEPGNEQFF
d_gene: NA; abundance: few; v_gene: TRBV6-5; j_gene: TRBJ2-7; CDR3nt: TGTGCCAGCAGTTACGGGGGAGGACTACACTCCTACGAGCAGTACTTC; CDR3aa: CASSYGGGLHSYEQYF
d_gene: NA; abundance: NA; v_gene: TRBV5-4; j_gene: TRBJ1-5; CDR3nt: TGTGCCAGCAGCTTGGGTGGGGCCAATCAGCCCCAGCATTTT; CDR3aa: CASSLGGANQPQHF
d_gene: TRBD2; abundance: NA; v_gene: TRBV7-2; j_gene: TRBJ2-7; CDR3nt: TGTGCCAGCAGCTTTAGCGGGAGGGCCTACGAGCAGTACTTC; CDR3aa: CASSFSGRAYEQYF
d_gene: NA; abundance: NA; v_gene: TRBV28; j_gene: TRBJ2-7; CDR3nt: TGTGCCAGCAGTTTGGATAGGGGAATTTACGAGCAGTACTTC; CDR3aa: CASSLDRGIYEQYF
d_gene: NA; abundance: NA; v_gene: TRBV18; j_gene: TRBJ1-2; CDR3nt: TGTGCCAGCTCACCACTGAAAGGGGCCCAGGCTAACTATGGCTACACCTTC; CDR3aa: CASSPLKGAQANYGYTF
d_gene: TRBD2; abundance: NA; v_gene: TRBV5-6; j_gene: TRBJ2-1; CDR3nt: TGTGCCAGCAGCTTGTTGTTAGCGGGAGGGCCGAGTTACAATGAGCAGTTCTTC; CDR3aa: CASSLLLAGGPSYNEQFF
d_gene: TRBD2; abundance: NA; v_gene: TRBV7-2; j_gene: TRBJ2-1; CDR3nt: TGTGCCAGCAGCCTGGCTAGCGGGAGCAGATTTAATGAGCAGTTCTTC; CDR3aa: CASSLASGSRFNEQFF
d_gene: NA; abundance: NA; v_gene: TRBV5-1; j_gene: TRBJ1-1; CDR3nt: TGCGCCAGCAGCTTGGGGGGTAGGATCACTGAAGCTTTCTTT; CDR3aa: CASSLGGRITEAFF
d_gene: TRBD1; abundance: NA; v_gene: TRBV5-1; j_gene: TRBJ2-5; CDR3nt: TGCGCCAGCAGCTTGGCCGTCGGGCACAGGGGAGAGACCCAGTACTTC; CDR3aa: CASSLAVGHRGETQYF
d_gene: TRBD1; abundance: few; v_gene: TRBV6-6; j_gene: TRBJ1-1; CDR3nt: TGTGCCAGCAGCCAATACAGGGGCAACACTGAAGCTTTCTTT; CDR3aa: CASSQYRGNTEAFF
d_gene: TRBD1; abundance: NA; v_gene: TRBV5-6; j_gene: TRBJ2-2; CDR3nt: TGTGCCAGCAGCCCTGGACAGGGGGCTATGCGAGGCGGGGAGCTGTTTTTT; CDR3aa: CASSPGQGAMRGGELFF
d_gene: NA; abundance: NA; v_gene: TRBV28; j_gene: TRBJ2-3; CDR3nt: TGTGCCAGCAGTTTATGGGGGGGAACAGGAGATACGCAGTATTTT; CDR3aa: CASSLWGGTGDTQYF